These 21 T cell receptor beta chains were all obtained from the same sample, sequenced in a study of beta chain features in type 1 diabetes. Study results and caveats: In every one of the four CD4+ subsets, TCRB CDR3s were moderately but significantly shorter in Type 1 diabetes patients.

Investigators reverse transcribed all isolated RNA, so they sequenced expressed TCRB transcripts. Sequencing was performed with immunoSEQ multiplex PCR; in TCRdb, only in-frame clones are kept and a portion is missing. The sample carries 250,000 to 350,000 clones, 15% recorded once. These receptors' antigens are unknown. The sample was naive CD4+ T cells from blood. Source of these receptors: a young man with type 1 diabetes.

J is TRBJ1-2 and V is TRBV9; maybe TRBD1 (6 bases). This CDR3 comprises 13 residues. Per germline, CDR1 SGDLS and CDR2 YYNGEE. Trimming stripped 4 bases from V and 6 bases from J, with 13 bases between. The CDR3, as DNA: TGTGCCAGCAGCCCGCAGGGGAAGAATGGCTACACCTTC. This translates into CASSPQGKNGYTF.

This clone was counted only a few times. V gene TRBV30 combines with J gene TRBJ2-3, with 7 bases aligning to TRBD2. CDR1 is GTSNPN and CDR2 is SVGIG in the germline V gene (reference sequence). This CDR3 has 12 residues. V was clipped by 5 bases and J by 5 bases; unmatched bases: 4. CDR3 amino acids: CAWAGVGDTQYF. The CDR3 nucleotides are TGTGCCTGGGCGGGAGTGGGAGATACGCAGTATTTT.

This clone was recorded a few times. The chain recombines TRBV7-9 with TRBJ2-3, with 12 bases that match TRBD2. This CDR3 is built from 16 residues. V gave up 4 bases and J gave up 3 bases; unmatched junction bases: 5. The germline gives CDR1 SEHNR, CDR2 FQNEAQ (reference sequence). CDR3 in DNA: TGTGCCAGCAGCTCTTCTAGCGGGGGGGCGACAGATACGCAGTATTTT. Amino acid sequence: CASSSSSGGATDTQYF.

The sample holds a few counts of this clone. The chain joins TRBV5-1 to TRBJ2-7; 9 bases are a match to TRBD1. Germline CDR1 is SGHRS and CDR2 is YFSETQ. The CDR3 covers 14 residues. With 2 bases clipped from V and 1 base from J, the junction kept 1 base outside the gene matches. Here the CDR3 reads CASSFGTGSYEQYF. As DNA, the CDR3 is TGCGCCAGCAGCTTCGGGACAGGGTCCTACGAGCAGTACTTC.

This clone was observed a handful of times. V and J are TRBV5-4 and TRBJ2-7; 7 bases are a match to TRBD2. Germline CDR1 reads SGHNT; CDR2 reads YYREEE (reference sequence). The CDR3 spans 12 residues. V lost 4 bases to trimming and J lost 5 bases; unmatched junction nucleotides: 3. The CDR3 coding sequence is TGTGCCAGCAGCGCGGGAGCTCACGAGCAGTACTTC. This translates into CASSAGAHEQYF. Full variable domain (rest looked up from reference TRBV5-4 and TRBJ2-7): ETGVTQSPTHLIKTRGQQVTLRCSSQSGHNTVSWYQQALGQGPQFIFQYYREEENGRGNFPPRFSGLQFPNYSSELNVNALELDDSALYLCASSAGAHEQYFGPGTRLTVT.

The chain couples TRBV18 to TRBJ2-1, with D unclear. V gave up 3 bases and J gave up 7 bases, with 10 bases separating them. Germline V gene sequence: CDR1 KGHSH, CDR2 LQKENI. The CDR3 is 13 residues long. The CDR3 nucleotides are TGTGCCAGCTCACCCATCGGTTGGAATGAGCAGTTCTTC. Amino acids: CASSPIGWNEQFF.

The chain employs TRBV30 and TRBJ1-6; 9 bases agree with TRBD1. Losses at the gene ends were 4 bases for V and 5 bases for J; bases not matched to a gene: 9. CDR1 GTSNPN and CDR2 SVGIG come from the germline V gene (reference sequence). The CDR3 contains 16 residues. The DNA of the CDR3 is TGTGCCTGGACCGACTCGAGACAGGGGGATAATTCACCCCTCCACTTT. Amino acids: CAWTDSRQGDNSPLHF.

This clone has only a few counts. Additional DNA sequences in this sample encode the identical CDR3. The genes are TRBV29-1 and TRBJ1-1; D is possibly TRBD1 (6 bases). Germline CDR1 and CDR2: SQVTM and ANQGSEA. The CDR3 contains 13 residues. V was pared by 4 bases and J by 1 base, with 10 bases between. The CDR3 bases are TGCAGCGTTGGGGGGCGGGCGAACACTGAAGCTTTCTTT. Translating gives CSVGGRANTEAFF.

The gene calls are TRBV29-1 and TRBJ2-1; 9 nucleotides match TRBD2. This CDR3 has 18 amino acids. Germline assignment: CDR1 SQVTM and CDR2 ANQGSEA. Germline trimming cut 1 base from V and 0 bases from J; bases unmatched to any gene: 10. CDR3 residues: CSVEGLAGWAVSYNEQFF. The DNA of the CDR3 is TGCAGCGTTGAAGGGCTAGCGGGATGGGCGGTCTCCTACAATGAGCAGTTCTTC.

This chain joins TRBV7-9 and TRBJ1-4; TRBD1 is a possible D gene (5 bases). From germline, CDR1 is SEHNR and CDR2 FQNEAQ (reference sequence). The CDR3 is 16 residues long. Deletions cut 5 bases from V and 5 bases from J, with 18 bases between. CDR3 nucleotide sequence: TGTGCCAGCAGCCCCGGGCGGGGGGACCCGAATGAAAAACTGTTTTTT. It encodes CASSPGRGDPNEKLFF.

This rearrangement joins TRBV5-4 to TRBJ2-6; no definite D call. CDR1 and CDR2 (germline): SGHNT, YYREEE (reference sequence). The CDR3 length is 16 residues. Trimming left V 0 bases short and J 0 bases short, with 7 bases between. This CDR3 is CASSLGQSSGANVLTF. The CDR3 coding sequence is TGTGCCAGCAGCTTGGGACAATCCTCTGGGGCCAACGTCCTGACTTTC.

V gene TRBV7-2 combines with J gene TRBJ2-7; a possible D gene is TRBD2 (5 bases). The germline V gene has CDR1 SGHTA and CDR2 FQGNSA. The CDR3 contains 12 residues. The V and J ends lost 6 bases and 5 bases respectively, with 11 bases between them. CDR3 loop: CASRRGRHEQYF. The CDR3 nucleotides are TGTGCCAGCAGAAGAGGGCGGCACGAGCAGTACTTC. Drawing the rest from reference TRBV7-2 and TRBJ2-7, the complete variable domain is GAGVSQSPSNKVTEKGKDVELRCDPISGHTALYWYRQSLGQGLEFLIYFQGNSAPDKSGLPSDRFSAERTGGSVSTLTIQRTQQEDSAVYLCASRRGRHEQYFGPGTRLTVT.

This clone was recorded a few times. V is TRBV5-6 and J is TRBJ2-7, with 7 nucleotides matching TRBD1. Germline CDR1 is SGHDT and CDR2 is YYEEEE. This CDR3 is built from 14 residues. V shed 4 bases and J 3 bases; nucleotides not matched to a gene: 7. CDR3 region: CASSHGDRDYEQYF. CDR3 nucleotides: TGTGCCAGCAGCCACGGGGACAGAGACTACGAGCAGTACTTC.

The rearrangement links TRBV6-6 to TRBJ1-2; 11 nucleotides match TRBD1. This CDR3 is 15 amino acids long. In germline, CDR1 is MNHNY, CDR2 SVGAGI (reference sequence). V lost 6 bases, J lost 6 bases, and 9 bases stayed unmatched. In DNA, the CDR3 is TGTGCCAGCAGCCCACGTGGACAGGGGGCTCATGGCTACACCTTC. Translation: CASSPRGQGAHGYTF.

This clone was seen more than once but under ten times. The V gene is TRBV11-2, the J gene TRBJ2-7; 9 bases line up with TRBD1. CDR1 SGHAT and CDR2 FQNNGV come from the germline V gene. The CDR3 runs to 15 residues. With 4 bases clipped from V and 4 bases from J, the junction kept 8 bases outside the gene matches. The CDR3 DNA reads TGTGCCAGCAGCTCACTCCGGGACAGGGCTTACGAGCAGTACTTC. This translates into CASSSLRDRAYEQYF.

CDR3 sequence reads: CASQRDSLDQPQHF. The CDR3 coding sequence is TGTGCCAGCCAGAGGGACAGTCTTGATCAGCCCCAGCATTTT. The rearrangement uses TRBV19 and TRBJ1-5, with 7 bases that match TRBD1. CDR3 length: 14 residues. Germline V gene data show CDR1 as LNHDA and CDR2 as SQIVND (reference sequence). The junction had 10 bases not matched to a gene; V was cut back by 9 bases and J by 5 bases.

This clone has just a few counts. The chain employs TRBV2 and TRBJ1-6; D perhaps matches TRBD1 (5 bases). Per germline, CDR1 SNHLY and CDR2 FYNNEI. The CDR3 loop spans 16 amino acids. V was clipped by 3 bases and J by 8 bases, with 17 bases between them. CDR3 in amino acids: CASSESGREAYSPLHF. As DNA, the CDR3 is TGTGCCAGCAGTGAGTCAGGGCGGGAGGCCTATTCACCCCTCCACTTT.

The chain employs TRBV6-5 and TRBJ1-1; a possible D gene is TRBD1 (6 bases). Germline loops: CDR1 MNHEY, CDR2 SVGAGI. The CDR3 spans 13 residues. The V end was cut by 3 bases, the J end by 10 bases, with 15 bases between. CDR3 in amino acids: CASSYAPGQLAFF. CDR3 DNA sequence: TGTGCCAGCAGTTATGCTCCGGGACAACTAGCTTTCTTT.

This chain connects TRBV7-2 to TRBJ1-2, with D unresolved. Germline CDR1 reads SGHTA; CDR2 reads FQGNSA. CDR3 length equals 14 residues. The germline V and J ends were trimmed by 5 bases and 5 bases, with 15 bases remaining between them. The CDR3 region is CASSPDRQAYGYTF. CDR3 sequence (DNA): TGTGCCAGCAGCCCAGATCGGCAGGCATATGGCTACACCTTC. Using reference TRBV7-2 and TRBJ1-2 for the parts outside the CDR3, the full variable domain is GAGVSQSPSNKVTEKGKDVELRCDPISGHTALYWYRQSLGQGLEFLIYFQGNSAPDKSGLPSDRFSAERTGGSVSTLTIQRTQQEDSAVYLCASSPDRQAYGYTFGSGTRLTVV.

The chain combines TRBV5-1 with TRBJ2-1; possible D gene TRBD1, 6 bases. Germline V CDR1 and CDR2: SGHRS, YFSETQ. CDR3 length: 15 amino acids. The ends were cut back, 5 bases at V and 6 bases at J, with 18 bases in the middle. The CDR3 region has the DNA TGCGCCAGCAGTTTGAACCACAGGGATTCCAATGAGCAGTTCTTC. This sequence encodes CASSLNHRDSNEQFF.

The gene calls are TRBV9 and TRBJ2-3, with D possibly TRBD2 on 5 matching bases. CDR3 length: 15 amino acids. CDR1 is SGDLS and CDR2 is YYNGEE in the germline V gene. With 0 bases removed from V and 5 bases from J, the gap between germline ends came to 13 bases. The CDR3 sequence is CASSVAEGRGDTQYF. For the CDR3, the DNA is TGTGCCAGCAGCGTAGCTGAGGGCCGAGGAGATACGCAGTATTTT.